Presented here are 23 T cell receptor beta chains from one specimen sequenced in a study of CD8+CD57+ T cells in acquired aplastic anemia. Patients chosen for sequencing had CD8+CD57+ cells that had expanded, as shown by flow cytometry. Genomic DNA templated the TCR beta VDJ and CDR3 profiling. One entry per CDR3 protein results from TCRdb running MiXCR on the reads. Counted here are approximately 190,000 distinct CDR3 sequences, 40% to 50% occurring once; the ten biggest clones make up over 7.5%. The specimen was sorted CD4+, CD8+, or CD8+CD57+ T cells (not recorded which) from PBMCs. These receptors all come from a human donor with aplastic anemia.

Of note for this clonotype: One end of the junction varies from germline; a read error may be responsible. The genes are TRBV9 and TRBJ2-6; 7 bases map to TRBD1. The CDR3 contains 11 residues. Germline V gene lookup returns CDR1 SGDLS and CDR2 YYNGEE. Here the CDR3 DNA reads TGTGCCAGCAGCTCCCGGGACAGATACCCTTGG. It is translated as CASSSRDRYPW. Complete variable domain (other parts from reference TRBV9 and TRBJ2-6): DSGVTQTPKHLITATGQRVTLRCSPRSGDLSVYWYQQSLDQGLQFLIQYYNGEERAKGNILERFSAQQFPDLHSELNLSSLELGDSALYFCASSSRDRYPWGAGSRLTVL.

This clonotype was observed a handful of times. This chain connects TRBV30 to TRBJ2-3; D is uncertain. Germline CDR1 and CDR2: GTSNPN and SVGIG (reference sequence). Trimming removed 1 base at V and 0 bases at J, with 8 bases between. The length of the CDR3 is 14 residues. CDR3 loop: CAWSGKGSTDTQYF. CDR3 coding DNA: TGTGCCTGGAGTGGGAAAGGGAGCACAGATACGCAGTATTTT.

The chain links TRBV19 to TRBJ2-7, with TRBD2 matching over 7 bases. CDR1 is LNHDA, CDR2 SQIVND, per germline (reference sequence). V shed 3 bases and J 2 bases; nucleotides not matched to a gene: 4. The CDR3 length is 14 residues. CDR3 nucleotide sequence: TGTGCCAGTAGTATTCCGGGAGGCACCTACGAGCAGTACTTC. Translation: CASSIPGGTYEQYF.

J is TRBJ2-7 and V is TRBV18, with a weak D call TRBD2 (6 bases). CDR1 is KGHSH, CDR2 LQKENI, per germline. Trimming took off 9 bases at V and 0 bases at J, with 12 bases between the two ends. CDR3 length: 13 amino acids. The CDR3 here is CASRETSSYEQYF. As DNA, the CDR3 is TGTGCCAGTCGGGAGACTAGCTCCTACGAGCAGTACTTC.

A note on this clonotype: Germline and junction disagree at one end, which may indicate a read error. The rearrangement links TRBV25-1 to TRBJ1-4; TRBD1 matches 7 bases. Germline V CDR1 and CDR2: MGHDK, SYGVNS. This CDR3 is 15 amino acids long. CDR3: CASSELTGANEELFF. DNA of the CDR3: TGTGCCAGCAGTGAACTCACAGGGGCGAATGAAGAACTGTTTTTT.

The chain couples TRBV19 to TRBJ1-5; possible D gene TRBD1, 6 bases. CDR3 size: 12 residues. The ends were cut back, 6 bases at V and 6 bases at J, with 9 bases in the middle. CDR1 and CDR2 (germline): LNHDA, SQIVND (reference sequence). CDR3 amino acids: CASSGRGQPQHF. The CDR3 nucleotides are TGTGCCAGTAGCGGCAGGGGTCAGCCCCAGCATTTT.

This clonotype occurred many times. V is TRBV7-9 and J is TRBJ1-1; possible D gene TRBD1, 5 bases. Germline loops: CDR1 SEHNR, CDR2 FQNEAQ (reference sequence). V lost 2 bases, J lost 5 bases, and 24 bases lay in between. The CDR3 sequence is 18 residues long. The CDR3 DNA is TGTGCCAGCAGCTTATTCTGGGGCAGGGATTATGTTGGGACTGAAGCTTTCTTT. Translating gives CASSLFWGRDYVGTEAFF. The variable domain in full, with the rest retrieved from reference TRBV7-9 and TRBJ1-1, is DTGVSQNPRHKITKRGQNVTFRCDPISEHNRLYWYRQTLGQGPEFLTYFQNEAQLEKSRLLSDRFSAERPKGSFSTLEIQRTEQGDSAMYLCASSLFWGRDYVGTEAFFGQGTRLTVV.

The V gene is TRBV11-2, the J gene TRBJ2-7; TRBD2 agrees at 12 bases. CDR1 SGHAT and CDR2 FQNNGV come from the germline V gene. The CDR3 consists of 17 residues. The ends lost 3 bases at V and 0 bases at J; junction bases unmatched: 6. The CDR3 nucleotides are TGTGCCAGCAGCTTTGGACTAGCGGGGTCCCCCTCCTACGAGCAGTACTTC. Amino acids: CASSFGLAGSPSYEQYF.

The chain uses TRBV10-3 and TRBJ2-7; 7 bases fit TRBD2. The CDR3 has 14 amino acids. From germline, CDR1 is ENHRY and CDR2 SYGVKD. With 0 bases clipped from V and 10 bases from J, the junction kept 9 bases outside the gene matches. The CDR3 reads CAISESNLGGDQYF. The CDR3 DNA is TGTGCCATCAGTGAGTCGAACCTGGGAGGGGATCAGTACTTC.

The CDR3 DNA reads as TGTGCCACTTCGACTAGCGGGAGGGCCGGGGAGCTGTTTTTT. Protein sequence: CATSTSGRAGELFF. The chain has TRBV10-3 and TRBJ2-2; 14 bases align to TRBD2. Unmatched junction bases numbered 4, after V lost 10 bases and J lost 6 bases. Looked up from germline, CDR1 is ENHRY and CDR2 is SYGVKD. The CDR3 is 14 residues long.

The gene calls are TRBV10-3 and TRBJ2-2; 7 nucleotides line up with TRBD1. CDR3 length equals 17 residues. Germline CDR1 and CDR2: ENHRY and SYGVKD. Trimming removed 10 bases from V and 2 bases from J; junction bases left unmatched: 16. The CDR3 spells CASSPPRGGVNTGELFF. Here the CDR3 DNA reads TGTGCCAGCTCACCACCGAGAGGGGGCGTTAACACCGGGGAGCTGTTTTTT.

The chain couples TRBV10-3 to TRBJ1-2, with TRBD1 matching over 7 bases. This CDR3 is 13 amino acids long. The junction had 3 bases not matched to a gene; V was cut back by 6 bases and J by 2 bases. CDR1 and CDR2 from the germline V gene are ENHRY and SYGVKD. The DNA of the CDR3 is TGTGCCATCAGCGGACAGGTGAACTATGGCTACACCTTC. Its protein is CAISGQVNYGYTF.

The chain has TRBV12-3 or TRBV12-4 and TRBJ2-1, with D possibly being TRBD1 or TRBD2 (5 bases each). Trimming cost V 2 bases and J 4 bases, with 12 bases left between them. The CDR3 runs 15 residues. The CDR3 DNA reads as TGTGCCAGCAGTTTAATCGGGACCCAGTACAATGAGCAGTTCTTC. It codes for CASSLIGTQYNEQFF.

This clonotype was recorded a few times. The chain uses TRBV7-9 and TRBJ2-7; D uncertain. V dropped 5 bases and J dropped 4 bases, with 12 bases sitting between them. The CDR3 has 13 amino acids. Germline CDR1 SEHNR, CDR2 FQNEAQ (reference sequence). The DNA for the CDR3 is TGTGCCAGCAGCCCCGTTAGCAGATACGAGCAGTACTTC. Protein sequence: CASSPVSRYEQYF.

About this clonotype: This may stem from a read error, because a much larger clone lies one nucleotide away. Written as DNA, the CDR3 is TGTGCCAGTAGTTTTCAGATGGGGGTGAACACCGGGGAGCTGTTTTTT. Translating gives CASSFQMGVNTGELFF. V gene TRBV19 combines with J gene TRBJ2-2, with D perhaps being TRBD1 or TRBD2 (5 bases each). Germline lookup yields CDR1 LNHDA and CDR2 SQIVND (reference sequence). Between the trimmed V and J ends, which lost 5 bases and 1 base, there was a span of 14 bases. The length of the CDR3 is 16 residues.

This clonotype has a count of ten or more. This rearrangement joins TRBV15 to TRBJ1-1; TRBD1 might be the D (6 bases). V was pared by 1 base and J by 5 bases, with 14 bases between. CDR3 length: 15 residues. The V gene's germline CDR1 is LNHNV and CDR2 YYDKDF (reference sequence). The CDR3 DNA reads as TGTGCCACCAGCAGAGTTGAACAGGGAAGGACTGAAGCTTTCTTT. Residues: CATSRVEQGRTEAFF.

V gene TRBV19 combines with J gene TRBJ2-3, with TRBD2 as a possible D gene (5 bases). Between the trimmed V and J ends, which lost 3 bases and 9 bases, there was a span of 13 bases. The CDR3 covers 13 residues. Per the germline V gene, CDR1 is LNHDA and CDR2 is SQIVND (reference sequence). CDR3 residues: CASSMGAGVTQYF. CDR3 coding DNA: TGTGCCAGTAGTATGGGTGCCGGGGTAACGCAGTATTTT.

This clonotype was seen repeatedly, ten times or more. This chain uses TRBV7-6 with TRBJ1-1; a possible D gene is TRBD1 (5 bases). V lost 4 bases and J lost 1, with 13 bases in between. CDR1 and CDR2 from the germline V gene are SGHVS and FNYEAQ. CDR3 length equals 15 residues. The chain's CDR3 is CASSSRGRGNTEAFF. The CDR3 bases are TGTGCCAGCAGCTCCCGCGGGAGGGGGAACACTGAAGCTTTCTTT.

In its sample, this clonotype was seen a few times. J is TRBJ2-7 and V is TRBV20-1; TRBD2 is a possible D gene (6 bases). The CDR3 is 15 residues long. From germline, CDR1 is DFQATT and CDR2 SNEGSKA (reference sequence). The germline V and J ends were trimmed by 2 bases and 2 bases, with 16 bases remaining between them. The CDR3 region is CSARTSTPVAYEQYF. CDR3 nucleotide sequence: TGCAGTGCTAGAACTAGCACACCGGTAGCCTACGAGCAGTACTTC.

This clonotype was seen ten or more times. The chain combines TRBV19 with TRBJ1-2, with D possibly TRBD1 on 6 matching bases. The germline V gene encodes CDR1 LNHDA and CDR2 SQIVND (reference sequence). Trimming left V 3 bases short and J 1 base short, with 9 bases between. This CDR3 has 14 residues. This CDR3 reads CASSITGINYGYTF. DNA for the CDR3: TGTGCCAGTAGTATCACAGGGATTAACTATGGCTACACCTTC. Full variable domain (rest looked up from reference TRBV19 and TRBJ1-2): DGGITQSPKYLFRKEGQNVTLSCEQNLNHDAMYWYRQDPGQGLRLIYYSQIVNDFQKGDIAEGYSVSREKKESFPLTVTSAQKNPTAFYLCASSITGINYGYTFGSGTRLTVV.

This chain connects TRBV19 to TRBJ1-6; D call uncertain. The germline V and J ends were trimmed by 8 bases and 6 bases, with 11 bases remaining between them. Germline V gene data show CDR1 as LNHDA and CDR2 as SQIVND (reference sequence). CDR3 length: 13 residues. The CDR3 reads CASWVWGNSPLHF. CDR3 sequence (DNA): TGTGCCAGTTGGGTTTGGGGTAATTCACCCCTCCACTTT.

The genes are TRBV11-3 and TRBJ1-3; D gene uncertain. The germline V gene encodes CDR1 SGHNT and CDR2 YENEEA. The CDR3 extends over 15 amino acids. V was cut by 3 bases and J by 0 bases, with 9 bases left in between. The CDR3 nucleotides read TGTGCCAGCAGCTTCCCCCTGCCCTCTGGAAACACCATATATTTT. As protein: CASSFPLPSGNTIYF.

Only one count was recorded for this clonotype. V gene TRBV19 combines with J gene TRBJ1-5; weak D call: TRBD1 (5 bases). The CDR3 is 14 residues long. Trimming left V 4 bases short and J 5 bases short, with 12 bases between. Looked up from germline, CDR1 is LNHDA and CDR2 is SQIVND (reference sequence). The CDR3 sequence: CASSRGYDHQPQHF. The CDR3, as DNA: TGTGCCAGTAGTAGGGGGTACGACCATCAGCCCCAGCATTTT.